This T cell receptor beta chain was recovered during a study of radiation and T cells in renal cell carcinoma. Study-wide background: Nephrectomy followed 15 Gy stereotactic body radiation by 4 weeks. Findings and limits, study-wide: Without pretreatment biopsies, baseline tumor clonotype presence was undetermined.

The table came from immunoSEQ multiplex PCR; TCRdb's copy has only in-frame clones and leaves some out. The sample records 130,000 to 150,000 clones, 88% being singletons. Details on this clone: The antigen is unknown. Other DNA sequences within the sample encode an identical CDR3.

Time point here: baseline pretreatment blood. Described treatment: 15 Gy SBRT to primary tumor, nephrectomy 4 weeks later. After SBRT, blood was collected at 2 and 4 weeks, plus baseline. The patient's renal cell carcinoma had clear cell pathology. CDR3 length equals 13 residues. CDR1 ENHRY and CDR2 SYGVKD come from the germline V gene. The V end was cut by 2 bases, the J end by 2 bases, with 6 bases between. Source: blood, taken from a patient whose treatment included radiotherapy and nephrectomy. The chain carries TRBV10-3 and TRBJ1-1; D is undetermined. This TCR derives from a woman in her 70s with renal cell carcinoma. Written as DNA, the CDR3 is TGTGCCATCAGTGAGGGTCCAAACACTGAAGCTTTCTTT. Translated: CAISEGPNTEAFF.